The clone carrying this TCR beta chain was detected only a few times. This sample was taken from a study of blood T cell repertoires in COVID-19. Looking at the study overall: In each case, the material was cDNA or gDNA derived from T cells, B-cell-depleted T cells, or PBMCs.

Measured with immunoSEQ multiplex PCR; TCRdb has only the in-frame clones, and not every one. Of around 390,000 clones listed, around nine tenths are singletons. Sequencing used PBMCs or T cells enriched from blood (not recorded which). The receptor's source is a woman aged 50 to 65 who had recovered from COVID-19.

The CDR3 spells CASSGQVDQPQHF. CDR3 nucleotide sequence: TGCGCCAGCAGTGGACAGGTAGATCAGCCCCAGCATTTT. This sequence joins TRBV4-1 and TRBJ1-5; 7 nucleotides match TRBD1. The CDR3 covers 13 residues. Per germline, CDR1 MGHRA and CDR2 YSYEKL. V dropped 6 bases and J dropped 5; count of bases not matched to a gene: 4.